One and the same sample provided the 9 T cell receptor beta chains below, sequenced in a study of CD8+ T cells in alopecia areata. RNA was isolated and reverse transcribed to cDNA, the sequencing template. Repertoires were generated with immunoSEQ multiplex PCR, while TCRdb's copy carries only in-frame clones and drops some. In the table there are some 200,000 clones, about 63% of which are singletons. The sequencing here drew on CD4+ T cells sorted from blood, taken at week 0. These TCRs come from a human donor with alopecia areata.

This clone has only a few counts. V usage is TRBV5-1 and J usage is TRBJ2-7, with TRBD2 matching 10 bases. J gave up 2 bases and V 4 bases, and 6 bases lay outside the gene matches. CDR1 and CDR2 (germline): SGHRS, YFSETQ. The CDR3 contains 15 residues. The chain's CDR3 is CASSPTSGGAYEQYF. The DNA of the CDR3 is TGCGCCAGCAGCCCAACGAGCGGGGGGGCCTACGAGCAGTACTTC.

This clone was counted between two and nine times. The chain uses TRBV7-2 and TRBJ1-3, with D uncertain. The germline CDR1 and CDR2 sequences are SGHTA and FQGNSA. The CDR3 runs 14 residues. With 3 bases removed from V and 0 bases from J, the gap between germline ends came to 6 bases. The CDR3 loop reads CASSFSGSGNTIYF. CDR3 DNA: TGTGCCAGCAGCTTTTCGGGCTCTGGAAACACCATATATTTT.

This clone was seen only a few times. The V gene is TRBV5-6, the J gene TRBJ2-3; D is unresolved. CDR1 and CDR2 (germline): SGHDT, YYEEEE. The CDR3 sequence is 14 residues long. The ends were cut back, 1 base at V and 3 bases at J, with 9 bases in the middle. The CDR3 loop is CASSLLIGTDTQYF. The CDR3, as DNA: TGTGCCAGCAGCTTGTTGATCGGGACAGATACGCAGTATTTT.

The J gene is TRBJ1-5, the V gene TRBV7-2, with D possibly being TRBD1 (6 bases). Germline loops: CDR1 SGHTA, CDR2 FQGNSA. CDR3 length equals 16 residues. The V end was cut by 3 bases, the J end by 0 bases, with 12 bases between. CDR3 residues: CASSFKGGDSNQPQHF. Written as DNA, the CDR3 is TGTGCCAGCAGCTTTAAGGGGGGGGATAGCAATCAGCCCCAGCATTTT.

This clone was observed many times. The genes are TRBV7-2 and TRBJ1-4, with TRBD1 as a possible D gene (6 bases). CDR3 length: 15 amino acids. V lost 5 bases and J 8 bases, leaving 18 bases between the germline ends. Germline-derived CDR1 and CDR2 are SGHTA and FQGNSA. The CDR3, as DNA: TGTGCCAGCAGCAGACAGGTAGCGGAGGGCGAAAAACTGTTTTTT. It translates to CASSRQVAEGEKLFF.

The gene calls are TRBV10-3 and TRBJ2-5; D unclear. Trimming took 4 bases from V and 2 from J, leaving 8 bases between them. The germline gives CDR1 ENHRY, CDR2 SYGVKD. CDR3 length equals 13 residues. CDR3 amino acids: CAISGQAQETQYF. CDR3 nucleotides: TGTGCCATCAGTGGGCAGGCGCAAGAGACCCAGTACTTC.

This sequence joins TRBV15 and TRBJ1-5; D gene unclear. V gave up 3 bases and J gave up 5 bases, with 8 bases separating them. This CDR3 has 13 amino acids. Germline lookup yields CDR1 LNHNV and CDR2 YYDKDF (reference sequence). CDR3 DNA: TGTGCCACCAGCAGCCGGAGGTATCAGCCCCAGCATTTT. As protein: CATSSRRYQPQHF.

The J gene is TRBJ2-6, the V gene TRBV7-2; a possible D gene is TRBD1 (6 bases). V dropped 7 bases and J dropped 2 bases, with 12 bases sitting between them. CDR1 and CDR2 (germline): SGHTA, FQGNSA. The CDR3 is 15 residues long. The CDR3 sequence is CASILRTAGANVLTF. DNA of the CDR3: TGTGCCAGCATCCTCAGGACAGCTGGGGCCAACGTCCTGACTTTC.

The chain combines TRBV6-5 with TRBJ2-7; 7 bases align to TRBD1. After removal of 3 bases from V and 2 bases from J, the junction contained 4 bases not matched to a gene. Germline CDR1 and CDR2: MNHEY and SVGAGI. The CDR3 runs 14 residues. The CDR3 nucleotides are TGTGCCAGCAGTTATAGGGGGCCAACCTACGAGCAGTACTTC. It codes for CASSYRGPTYEQYF.